Listed below are T cell receptor beta chains from one sample, sequenced in a study of cytomegalovirus exposure and HLA in healthy donors. Measured with immunoSEQ multiplex PCR; TCRdb has only the in-frame clones, and not every one. The repertoire holds around 130,000 clones, with around 72% as singletons. Input material: PBMCs. These receptors all stem from a young woman in good health and CMV-seronegative. CDR3s include the opening cysteine and the closing phenylalanine or tryptophan. The D gene is left open where the match is weak. Clone size is shown for a subset of rows, as once, few, many or a class of expanded clone.

abundance,j_gene,d_gene,v_gene,CDR3aa,CDR3nt
.,TRBJ2-1,TRBD2,TRBV5-1,CASSLALTGGPGEQFF,TGCGCCAGCAGCTTGGCCCTAACGGGAGGCCCCGGTGAGCAGTTCTTC
.,TRBJ2-4,TRBD2,TRBV2,CASSGEAGVSQYF,TGTGCCAGCAGCGGAGAAGCGGGAGTTTCTCAGTACTTC
once,TRBJ2-5,.,TRBV5-1,CASSWMGQPLGETQYF,TGCGCCAGCAGCTGGATGGGACAACCCCTGGGGGAGACCCAGTACTTC
.,TRBJ2-1,.,TRBV5-1,CASSPGFGDEQFF,TGCGCCAGCAGTCCGGGGTTCGGAGATGAGCAGTTCTTC
.,TRBJ2-2,TRBD1,TRBV6-5,CASSYGTGLNTGELFF,TGTGCCAGCAGTTACGGGACAGGGTTAAACACCGGGGAGCTGTTTTTT
.,TRBJ2-7,TRBD1,TRBV30,CAWSVRGTAVRVQYF,TGTGCCTGGAGTGTACGAGGGACAGCGGTGAGGGTGCAGTACTTC
.,TRBJ2-7,TRBD1,TRBV10-1,CASSDRQGVAYEQYF,TGCGCCAGCAGTGATAGACAGGGGGTCGCCTACGAGCAGTACTTC
.,TRBJ2-1,.,TRBV6-1,CASMRTASYNEQFF,TGTGCCAGCATGAGGACAGCTTCCTACAATGAGCAGTTCTTC
.,TRBJ1-2,TRBD1,TRBV27,CASSPRQGSGYTF,TGTGCCAGCAGTCCCCGACAGGGGAGTGGCTACACCTTC
.,TRBJ2-2,TRBD1,TRBV29-1,CSVEGRQGSNTGELFF,TGCAGCGTTGAAGGCAGACAGGGATCAAACACCGGGGAGCTGTTTTTT
.,TRBJ2-7,TRBD1,TRBV5-1,CASSLTHRTGDLKQYF,TGCGCCAGCAGCTTGACTCATCGGACAGGGGATCTTAAGCAGTACTTC
.,TRBJ2-7,.,TRBV5-4,CASSFSQGHEQYF,TGTGCCAGCAGCTTCTCCCAGGGCCACGAGCAGTACTTC
.,TRBJ2-2,TRBD2,TRBV5-1,CASRRQTSGKSGELFF,TGCGCCAGCAGGCGCCAAACTAGCGGGAAGTCCGGGGAGCTGTTTTTT
.,TRBJ2-3,.,TRBV5-1,CASSPWTEDTQYF,TGCGCCAGCAGCCCCTGGACAGAAGATACGCAGTATTTT
.,TRBJ1-2,.,TRBV5-5,CASSWSADNYGYTF,TGTGCCAGCAGCTGGTCGGCGGATAACTATGGCTACACCTTC
once,TRBJ2-2,.,TRBV21-1,CASSKDRRHTGELFF,TGTGCCAGCAGCAAAGATCGGCGGCACACCGGGGAGCTGTTTTTT
.,TRBJ1-1,TRBD1,TRBV20-1,CSARETGNAFF,TGCAGTGCTAGAGAGACAGGGAATGCTTTCTTT
once,TRBJ2-6,TRBD1,TRBV19,CASSPTGGGSGANVLTF,TGTGCCAGTAGTCCGACAGGGGGCGGATCTGGGGCCAACGTCCTGACTTTC
.,TRBJ2-1,.,TRBV11-3,CASSLRSYNEQFF,TGTGCCAGCAGCTTACGCTCCTACAATGAGCAGTTCTTC
.,TRBJ1-2,TRBD1,TRBV5-6,CASSRLGADRGHYGYTF,TGTGCCAGCAGCCGCCTCGGCGCGGACAGGGGGCATTATGGCTACACCTTC
.,TRBJ2-3,TRBD2,TRBV30,CAWSVGGRGNTQYF,TGTGCCTGGAGTGTGGGCGGGAGAGGGAATACGCAGTATTTT
.,TRBJ1-1,.,TRBV15,CATSSEGTTKAFF,TGTGCCACCAGCAGCGAGGGGACAACGAAAGCTTTCTTT
.,TRBJ2-5,TRBD1,TRBV7-2,CASSPRQGRETQYF,TGTGCCAGCAGCCCGAGACAGGGTCGGGAGACCCAGTACTTC
once,TRBJ2-7,.,TRBV6-7,CASSPRSQQYF,TGTGCCAGCAGTCCCCGTAGTCAGCAGTACTTC
once,TRBJ2-7,TRBD2,TRBV7-2,CASSNSGLAGYEQYF,TGTGCCAGCAGCAATTCCGGACTAGCGGGGTACGAGCAGTACTTC
few,TRBJ1-4,TRBD1,TRBV14,CASSRLGTGSEKLFF,TGTGCCAGCAGCCGCCTCGGGACAGGGAGTGAAAAACTGTTTTTT
.,TRBJ1-1,TRBD1,TRBV27,CASRLGQGWTEAFF,TGTGCCAGCAGACTGGGACAGGGATGGACTGAAGCTTTCTTT
.,TRBJ2-1,.,TRBV9,CASTPEVDNEQFF,TGTGCCAGCACCCCCGAGGTCGATAATGAGCAGTTCTTC
.,TRBJ2-1,TRBD1,TRBV5-1,CASSLGDSAYNEQFF,TGCGCCAGCAGCTTAGGGGACAGTGCCTACAATGAGCAGTTCTTC
.,TRBJ2-3,TRBD2,TRBV5-1,CASSLSGITDTQYF,TGCGCCAGCAGCCTCAGCGGGATCACAGATACGCAGTATTTT
once,TRBJ1-4,TRBD1,TRBV5-1,CASSLVGGGRTNEKLFF,TGCGCCAGCAGCTTGGTTGGAGGGGGCAGGACTAATGAAAAACTGTTTTTT
.,TRBJ2-7,TRBD2,TRBV7-2,CASSYSSGETSYEQYF,TGTGCCAGCAGCTACTCTAGCGGGGAGACCTCCTACGAGCAGTACTTC
.,TRBJ2-5,.,TRBV18,CASSLANKQETQYF,TGTGCCAGCTCACTGGCCAACAAACAAGAGACCCAGTACTTC
.,TRBJ2-7,TRBD1,TRBV4-1,CASSKLATGTASSYEQYF,TGCGCCAGCAGCAAGCTTGCGACCGGGACAGCCAGCTCCTACGAGCAGTACTTC
.,TRBJ2-7,.,TRBV10-1,CASSRGLGASEQYF,TGCGCCAGCAGTCGAGGTCTGGGGGCCAGCGAGCAGTACTTC
.,TRBJ1-1,.,TRBV6-1,CASKIGHSREAFF,TGTGCCAGCAAGATTGGACATTCCAGGGAAGCTTTCTTT
few,TRBJ1-1,TRBD1,TRBV27,CASSSYSSGQANTEAFF,TGTGCCAGCAGTTCATACTCCTCGGGACAGGCTAACACTGAAGCTTTCTTT
.,TRBJ2-5,.,TRBV5-6,CASSLAGVAETQYF,TGTGCCAGCAGCTTGGCAGGGGTAGCAGAGACCCAGTACTTC
.,TRBJ2-7,TRBD2,TRBV6-1,CASSGGIVTYEQYF,TGTGCCAGCAGCGGGGGGATCGTTACCTACGAGCAGTACTTC
.,TRBJ1-1,TRBD1,TRBV19,CASSPRRGEGAAFF,TGTGCCAGTAGTCCACGACGCGGCGAGGGGGCGGCTTTCTTT
.,TRBJ1-2,.,TRBV19,CASSLGQVPTGYTF,TGTGCCAGTAGCCTTGGGCAGGTTCCCACCGGCTACACCTTC
.,TRBJ1-1,TRBD1,TRBV5-6,CASGDRMNTEAFF,TGTGCCAGCGGGGACAGGATGAACACTGAAGCTTTCTTT
.,TRBJ2-7,.,TRBV19,CASSISHPPQYEQYF,TGTGCCAGTAGTATTTCACACCCTCCGCAGTACGAGCAGTACTTC